The entry that follows covers one T cell receptor beta chain sequence. The antigen remains unidentified. The data derive from a study of vaccination and CD4 T cells after COVID-19. Study conclusions and caveats: A comparatively limited set of convalescent patients was examined, with no early post-infection timepoints.

Regarding time point: late sampling 161 to 241 days after vaccination in a few convalescent patients. Specified treatment: approximately 10-day PBMC culture with coronavirus spike peptide pools or control peptides (ViraFEST assay). Wells that each held roughly 1.9 million PBMCs were cultured with 9 to 10 IU/ml IL-2 and 7.5 to 10 ug/ml peptide pools. Cultured CD4+ T cell DNA underwent sequencing with the Oncomine TCR Beta short-read assay. Via MiXCR, TCRdb re-called the PCR reads, giving one row per CDR3 protein. The data show 20,000 to 25,000 distinct CDR3 sequences, with 30% to 35% seen just once and about an eighth held by the top ten. Trimming removed 7 bases at V and 0 bases at J, with 13 bases between. CDR3 length: 14 amino acids. CDR1 is SGHRS, CDR2 YFSETQ, per germline.

This sample comprised CD4+ T cells from blood, cultured in vitro, obtained about 7 months after SARS-CoV-2 vaccination. The genes are TRBV5-1 and TRBJ1-2; no clear D. This TCR was recovered from a human donor who had recovered from COVID-19. The CDR3 is CASAGSAANYGYTF. The CDR3 DNA follows: TGCGCCAGCGCTGGGTCGGCCGCTAACTATGGCTACACCTTC.